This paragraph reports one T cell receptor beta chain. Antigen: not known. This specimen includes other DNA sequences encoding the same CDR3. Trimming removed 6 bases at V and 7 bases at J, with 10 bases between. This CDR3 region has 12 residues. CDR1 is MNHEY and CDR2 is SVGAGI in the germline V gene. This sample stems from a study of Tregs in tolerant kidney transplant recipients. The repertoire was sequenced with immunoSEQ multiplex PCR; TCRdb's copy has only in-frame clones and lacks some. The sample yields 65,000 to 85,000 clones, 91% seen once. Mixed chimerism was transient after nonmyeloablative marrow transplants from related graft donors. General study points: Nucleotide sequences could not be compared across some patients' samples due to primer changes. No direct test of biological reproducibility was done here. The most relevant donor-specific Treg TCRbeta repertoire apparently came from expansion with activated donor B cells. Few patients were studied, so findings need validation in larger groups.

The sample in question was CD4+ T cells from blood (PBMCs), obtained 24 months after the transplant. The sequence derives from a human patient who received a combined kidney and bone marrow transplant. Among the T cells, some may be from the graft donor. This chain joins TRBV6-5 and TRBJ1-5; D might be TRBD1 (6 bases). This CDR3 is CASRTGRQPQHF. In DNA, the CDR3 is TGTGCCAGCAGAACAGGGCGGCAGCCCCAGCATTTT.